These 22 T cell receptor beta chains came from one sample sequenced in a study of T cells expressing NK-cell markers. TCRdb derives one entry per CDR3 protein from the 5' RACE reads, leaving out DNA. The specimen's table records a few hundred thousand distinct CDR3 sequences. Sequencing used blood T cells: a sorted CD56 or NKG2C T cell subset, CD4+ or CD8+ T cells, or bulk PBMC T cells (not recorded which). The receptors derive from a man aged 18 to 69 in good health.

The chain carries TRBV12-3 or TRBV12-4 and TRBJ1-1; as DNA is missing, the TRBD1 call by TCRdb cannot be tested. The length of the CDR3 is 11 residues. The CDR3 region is CASSSSGGAFF.

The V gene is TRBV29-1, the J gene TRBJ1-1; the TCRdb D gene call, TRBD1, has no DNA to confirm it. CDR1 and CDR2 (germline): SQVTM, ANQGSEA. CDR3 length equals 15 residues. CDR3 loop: CSVLLGGRGYTEAFF.

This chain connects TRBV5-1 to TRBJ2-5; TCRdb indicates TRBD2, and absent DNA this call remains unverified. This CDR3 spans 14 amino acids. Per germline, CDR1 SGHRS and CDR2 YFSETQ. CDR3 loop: CASRTLAGEETQYF.

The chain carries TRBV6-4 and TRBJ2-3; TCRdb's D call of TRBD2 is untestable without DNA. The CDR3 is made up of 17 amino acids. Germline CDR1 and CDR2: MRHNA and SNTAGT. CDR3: CASSDWTSPYSTDTQYF.

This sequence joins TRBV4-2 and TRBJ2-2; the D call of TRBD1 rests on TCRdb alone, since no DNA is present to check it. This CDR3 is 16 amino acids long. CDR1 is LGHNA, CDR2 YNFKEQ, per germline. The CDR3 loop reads CASSQGSTGDTGELFF.

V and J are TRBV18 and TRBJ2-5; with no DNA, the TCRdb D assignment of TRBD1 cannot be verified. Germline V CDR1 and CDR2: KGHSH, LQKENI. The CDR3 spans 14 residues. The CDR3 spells CASSPPPGPGTQYF.

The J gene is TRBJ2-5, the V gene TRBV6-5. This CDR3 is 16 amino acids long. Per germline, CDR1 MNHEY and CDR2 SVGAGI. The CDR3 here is CASSYSTVLLQETQYF.

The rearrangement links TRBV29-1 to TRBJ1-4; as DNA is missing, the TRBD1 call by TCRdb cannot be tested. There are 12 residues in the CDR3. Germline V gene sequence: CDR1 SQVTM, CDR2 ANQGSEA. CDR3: CSAGQGAEKLFF.

CDR3 protein: CASSQLLSSSEAFF. The chain couples TRBV3-1 to TRBJ1-1; TCRdb lists TRBD1, though no DNA is available to test this call. The CDR3 loop spans 14 amino acids. Germline CDR1 reads LGHDT; CDR2 reads YNNKEL (reference sequence).

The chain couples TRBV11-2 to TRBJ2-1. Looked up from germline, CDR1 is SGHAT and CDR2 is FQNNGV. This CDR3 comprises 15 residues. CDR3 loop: CASRLLGSIYNEQFF. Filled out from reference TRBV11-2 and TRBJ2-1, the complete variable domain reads EAGVAQSPRYKIIEKRQSVAFWCNPISGHATLYWYQQILGQGPKLLIQFQNNGVVDDSQLPKDRFSAERLKGVDSTLKIQPAKLEDSAVYLCASRLLGSIYNEQFFGPGTRLTVL.

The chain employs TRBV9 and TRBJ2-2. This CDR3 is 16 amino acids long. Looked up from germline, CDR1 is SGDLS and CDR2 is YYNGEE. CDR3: CASSVVSTRNTGELFF.

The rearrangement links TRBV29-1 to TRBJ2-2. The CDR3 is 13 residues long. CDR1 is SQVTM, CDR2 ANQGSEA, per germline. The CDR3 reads CSVRISGTGELFF.

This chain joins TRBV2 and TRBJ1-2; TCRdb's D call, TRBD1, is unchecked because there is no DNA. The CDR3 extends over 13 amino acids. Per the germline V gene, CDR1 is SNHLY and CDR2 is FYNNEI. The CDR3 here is CASSVSGMYGYTF.

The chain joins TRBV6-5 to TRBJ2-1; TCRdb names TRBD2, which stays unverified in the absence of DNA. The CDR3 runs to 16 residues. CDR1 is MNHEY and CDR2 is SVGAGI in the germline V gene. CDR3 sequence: CASSSSGGWLIDEQFF.

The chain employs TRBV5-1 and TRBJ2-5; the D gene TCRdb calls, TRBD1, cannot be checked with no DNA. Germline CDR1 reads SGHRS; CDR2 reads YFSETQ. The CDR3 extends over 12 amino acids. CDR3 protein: CASRQNQETQYF.

CDR3 sequence: CASSLGGDRIYSNQPQHF. J is TRBJ1-5 and V is TRBV11-1; the D call of TRBD1 rests on TCRdb alone, since no DNA is present to check it. The germline V gene encodes CDR1 SGHAT and CDR2 FQDESV (reference sequence). This CDR3 has 18 amino acids.

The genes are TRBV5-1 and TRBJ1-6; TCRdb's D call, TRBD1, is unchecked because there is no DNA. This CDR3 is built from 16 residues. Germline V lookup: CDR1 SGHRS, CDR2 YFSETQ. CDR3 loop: CASSSTGTGYNSPLHF.

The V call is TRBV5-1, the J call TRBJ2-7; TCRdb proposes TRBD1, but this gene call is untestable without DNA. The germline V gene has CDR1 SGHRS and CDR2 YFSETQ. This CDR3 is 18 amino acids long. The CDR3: CASSRKLPSGAKSYEQYF.

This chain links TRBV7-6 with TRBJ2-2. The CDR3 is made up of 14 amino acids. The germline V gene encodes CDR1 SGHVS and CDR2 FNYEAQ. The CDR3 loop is CASSLGSSPGELFF.

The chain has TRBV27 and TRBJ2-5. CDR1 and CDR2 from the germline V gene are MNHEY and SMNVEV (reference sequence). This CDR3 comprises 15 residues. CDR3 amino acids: CASSSLTGHQETQYF.

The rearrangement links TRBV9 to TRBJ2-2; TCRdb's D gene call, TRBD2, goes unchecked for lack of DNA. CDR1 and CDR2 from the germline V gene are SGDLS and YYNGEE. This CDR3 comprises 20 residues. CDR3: CASSVGLSGGAGANTGELFF.

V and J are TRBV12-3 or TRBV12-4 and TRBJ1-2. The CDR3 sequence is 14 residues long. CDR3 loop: CASSLTGWDYGYTF.